The following is a TCR beta chain sequence with its context. The record originates from a study of blood T cell repertoires in COVID-19. About the research overall: Samples taken during acute and convalescent COVID-19 were collected in the United States, Italy and Spain. The cDNA or gDNA used as material had been derived from T cells, B-cell-depleted T cells, or PBMCs.

Enrollees, about 18 to 89 years old, lived in roughly 24 US areas. Clinical history as reported by participants underpinned cohort assignment. Germline V gives CDR1 LGHNA, CDR2 YSLEER. V was clipped by 0 bases and J by 6 bases; unmatched bases: 2. This CDR3 is 15 amino acids long. TCRdb keeps only in-frame clones here, not all; method: immunoSEQ multiplex PCR. The repertoire consists of around 230,000 clones, with about nine tenths occurring once and the leading ten covering approximately 2.3%. The sample comprised PBMCs or T cells enriched from blood (not recorded which). The chain links TRBV4-3 to TRBJ1-4, with 9 nucleotides matching TRBD1. This TCR was sampled from a woman aged 40 to 49 with acute COVID-19. CDR3 bases: TGCGCCAGCAGCCAAGACGGACAGGGGCATGAAAAACTGTTTTTT. It translates to CASSQDGQGHEKLFF.